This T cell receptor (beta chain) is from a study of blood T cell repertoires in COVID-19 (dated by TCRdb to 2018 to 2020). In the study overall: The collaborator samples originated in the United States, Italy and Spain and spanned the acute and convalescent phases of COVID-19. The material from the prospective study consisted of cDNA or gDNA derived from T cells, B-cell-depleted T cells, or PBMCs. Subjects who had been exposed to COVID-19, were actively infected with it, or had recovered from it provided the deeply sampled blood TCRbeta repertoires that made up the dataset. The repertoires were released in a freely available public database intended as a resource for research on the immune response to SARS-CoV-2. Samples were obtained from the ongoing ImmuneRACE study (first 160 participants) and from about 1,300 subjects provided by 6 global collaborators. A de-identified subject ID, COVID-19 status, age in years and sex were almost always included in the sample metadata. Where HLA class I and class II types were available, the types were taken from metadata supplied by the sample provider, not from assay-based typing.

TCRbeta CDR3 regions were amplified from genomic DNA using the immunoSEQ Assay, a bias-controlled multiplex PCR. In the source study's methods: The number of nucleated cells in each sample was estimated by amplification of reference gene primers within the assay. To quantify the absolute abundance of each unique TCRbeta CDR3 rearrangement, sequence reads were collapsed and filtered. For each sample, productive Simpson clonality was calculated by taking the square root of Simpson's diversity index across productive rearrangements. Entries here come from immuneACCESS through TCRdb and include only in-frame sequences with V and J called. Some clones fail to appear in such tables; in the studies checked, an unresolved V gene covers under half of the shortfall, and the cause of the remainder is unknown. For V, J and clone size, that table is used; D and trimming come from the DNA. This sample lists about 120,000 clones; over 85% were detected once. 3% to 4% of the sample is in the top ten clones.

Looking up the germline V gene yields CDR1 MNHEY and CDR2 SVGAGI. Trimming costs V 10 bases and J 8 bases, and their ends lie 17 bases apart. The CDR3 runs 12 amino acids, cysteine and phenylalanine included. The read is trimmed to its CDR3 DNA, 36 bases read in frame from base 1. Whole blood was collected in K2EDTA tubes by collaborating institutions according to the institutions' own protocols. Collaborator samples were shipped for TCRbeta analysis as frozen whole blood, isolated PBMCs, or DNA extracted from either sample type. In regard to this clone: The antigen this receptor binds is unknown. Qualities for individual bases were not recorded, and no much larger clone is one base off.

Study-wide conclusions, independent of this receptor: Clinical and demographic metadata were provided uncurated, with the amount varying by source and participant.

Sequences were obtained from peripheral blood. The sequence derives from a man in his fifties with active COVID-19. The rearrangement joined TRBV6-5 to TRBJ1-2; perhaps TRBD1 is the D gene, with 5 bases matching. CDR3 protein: CATRGAGIGYTF. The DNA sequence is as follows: TGTGCCACCCGTGGGGCAGGGATCGGCTACACCTTC.